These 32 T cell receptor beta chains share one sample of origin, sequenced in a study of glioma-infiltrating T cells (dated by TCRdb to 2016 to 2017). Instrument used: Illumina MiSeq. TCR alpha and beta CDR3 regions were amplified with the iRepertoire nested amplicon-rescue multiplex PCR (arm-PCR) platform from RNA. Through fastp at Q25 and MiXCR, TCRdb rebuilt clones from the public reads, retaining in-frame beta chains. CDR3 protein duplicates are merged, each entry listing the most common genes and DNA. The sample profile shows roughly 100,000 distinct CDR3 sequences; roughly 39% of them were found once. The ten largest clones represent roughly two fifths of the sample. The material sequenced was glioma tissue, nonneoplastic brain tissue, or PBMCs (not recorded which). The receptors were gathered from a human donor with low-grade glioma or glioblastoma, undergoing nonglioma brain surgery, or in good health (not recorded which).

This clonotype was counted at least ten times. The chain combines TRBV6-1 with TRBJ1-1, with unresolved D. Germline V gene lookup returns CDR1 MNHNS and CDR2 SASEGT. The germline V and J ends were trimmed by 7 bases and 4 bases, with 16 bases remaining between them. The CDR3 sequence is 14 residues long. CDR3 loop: CASTEGSQGTEAFF. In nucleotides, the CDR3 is TGTGCCAGCACCGAAGGGTCCCAAGGCACTGAAGCTTTCTTT.

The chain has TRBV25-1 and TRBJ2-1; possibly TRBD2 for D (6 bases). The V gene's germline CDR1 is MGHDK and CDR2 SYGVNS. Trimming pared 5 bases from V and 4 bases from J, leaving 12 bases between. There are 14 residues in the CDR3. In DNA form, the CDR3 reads TGTGCCAGCAGTTGGCAGGGAGGATACAATGAGCAGTTCTTC. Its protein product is CASSWQGGYNEQFF. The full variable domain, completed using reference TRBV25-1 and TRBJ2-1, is EADIYQTPRYLVIGTGKKITLECSQTMGHDKMYWYQQDPGMELHLIHYSYGVNSTEKGDLSSESTVSRIRTEHFPLTLESARPSHTSQYLCASSWQGGYNEQFFGPGTRLTVL.

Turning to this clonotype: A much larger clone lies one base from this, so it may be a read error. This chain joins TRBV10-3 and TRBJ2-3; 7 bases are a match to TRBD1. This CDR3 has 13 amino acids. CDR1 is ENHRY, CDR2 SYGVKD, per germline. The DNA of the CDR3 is TGTGCCATCAGTGAACGAGGGACAGATAGGCAGTATTTT. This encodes CAISERGTDRQYF.

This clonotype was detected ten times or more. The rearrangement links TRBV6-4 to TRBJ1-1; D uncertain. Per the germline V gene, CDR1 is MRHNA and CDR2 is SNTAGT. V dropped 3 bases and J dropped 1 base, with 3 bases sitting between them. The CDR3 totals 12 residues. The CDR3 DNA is TGTGCCAGCAGTGAAAGGAACACTGAAGCTTTCTTT. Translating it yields CASSERNTEAFF.

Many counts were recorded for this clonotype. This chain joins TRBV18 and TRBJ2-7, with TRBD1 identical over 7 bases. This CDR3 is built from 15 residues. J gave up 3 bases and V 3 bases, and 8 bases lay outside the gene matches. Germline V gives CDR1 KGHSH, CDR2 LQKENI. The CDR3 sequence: CASSPLGTARYEQYF. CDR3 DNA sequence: TGTGCCAGCTCACCCCTAGGGACAGCTCGCTACGAGCAGTACTTC.

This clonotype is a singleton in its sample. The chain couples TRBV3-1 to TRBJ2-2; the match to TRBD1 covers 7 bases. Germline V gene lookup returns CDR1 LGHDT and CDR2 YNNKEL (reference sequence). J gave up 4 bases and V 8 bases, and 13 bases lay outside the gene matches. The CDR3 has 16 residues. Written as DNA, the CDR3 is TGTGCCAGCGGCTCGAACCGGGACAGCTTCACCGGGGAGCTGTTTTTT. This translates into CASGSNRDSFTGELFF.

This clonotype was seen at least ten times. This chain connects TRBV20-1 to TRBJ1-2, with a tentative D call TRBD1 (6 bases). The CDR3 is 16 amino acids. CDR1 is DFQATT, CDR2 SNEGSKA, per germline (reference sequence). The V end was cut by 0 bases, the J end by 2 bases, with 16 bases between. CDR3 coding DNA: TGCAGTGCTAGAGATGGGGCGGGGGCTAAGAACTATGGCTACACCTTC. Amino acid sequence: CSARDGAGAKNYGYTF.

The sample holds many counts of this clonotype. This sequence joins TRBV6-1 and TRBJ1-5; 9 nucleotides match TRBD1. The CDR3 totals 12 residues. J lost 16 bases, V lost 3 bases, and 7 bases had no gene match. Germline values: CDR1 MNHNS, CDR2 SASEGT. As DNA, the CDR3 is TGTGCCAGCAGTGATGGGGGACAGGGATCACATTTT. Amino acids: CASSDGGQGSHF.

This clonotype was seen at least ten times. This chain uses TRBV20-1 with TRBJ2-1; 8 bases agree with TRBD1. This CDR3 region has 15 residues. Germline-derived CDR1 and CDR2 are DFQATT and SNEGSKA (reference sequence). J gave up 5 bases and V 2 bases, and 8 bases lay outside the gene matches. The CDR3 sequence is CSARPPTGEHNEQFF. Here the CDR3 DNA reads TGCAGTGCTAGACCCCCGACAGGGGAGCACAATGAGCAGTTCTTC.

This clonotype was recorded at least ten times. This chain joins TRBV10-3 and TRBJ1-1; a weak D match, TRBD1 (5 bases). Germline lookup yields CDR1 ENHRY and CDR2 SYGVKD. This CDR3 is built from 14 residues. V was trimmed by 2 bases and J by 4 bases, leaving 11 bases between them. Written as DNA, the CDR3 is TGTGCCATCAGTGAGGCCTCACAGGCCACTGAAGCTTTCTTT. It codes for CAISEASQATEAFF.

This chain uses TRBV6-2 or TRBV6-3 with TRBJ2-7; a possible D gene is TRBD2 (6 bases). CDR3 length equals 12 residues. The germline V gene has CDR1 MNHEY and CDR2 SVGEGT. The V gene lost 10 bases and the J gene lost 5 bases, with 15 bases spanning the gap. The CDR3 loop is CATASRGNEQYF. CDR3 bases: TGTGCCACTGCTTCCCGGGGGAACGAGCAGTACTTC.

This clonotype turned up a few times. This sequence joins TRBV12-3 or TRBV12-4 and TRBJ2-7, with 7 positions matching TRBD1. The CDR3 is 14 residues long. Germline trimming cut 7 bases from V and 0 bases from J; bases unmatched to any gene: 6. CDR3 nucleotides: TGTGCCAGCACCTGGACAGGACCCTCCTACGAGCAGTACTTC. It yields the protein CASTWTGPSYEQYF.

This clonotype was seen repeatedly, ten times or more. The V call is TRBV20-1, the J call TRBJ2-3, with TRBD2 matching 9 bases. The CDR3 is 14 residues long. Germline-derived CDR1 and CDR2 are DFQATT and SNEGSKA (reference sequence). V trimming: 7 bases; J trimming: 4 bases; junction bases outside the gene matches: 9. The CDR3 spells CSVEVLAGPDTQYF. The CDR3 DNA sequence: TGCAGTGTCGAGGTCCTAGCGGGGCCAGATACGCAGTATTTT.

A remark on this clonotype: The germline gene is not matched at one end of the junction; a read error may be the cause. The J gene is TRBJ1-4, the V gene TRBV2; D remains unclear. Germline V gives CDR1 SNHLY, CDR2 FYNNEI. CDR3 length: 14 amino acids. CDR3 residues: CAGSSIAFLEKLFF. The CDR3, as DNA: TGTGCCGGCAGTAGCATAGCCTTCTTGGAAAAACTGTTTTTT.

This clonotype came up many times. CDR3 amino acids: CSAREAGGGTYEQYF. CDR3 nucleotide sequence: TGCAGTGCTAGGGAAGCGGGAGGGGGGACCTACGAGCAGTACTTC. The V gene is TRBV20-1, the J gene TRBJ2-7, with 10 bases fitting TRBD2. With V trimmed by 3 bases and J by 2 bases, 7 bases remained unmatched. The CDR3 runs 15 residues. Germline values: CDR1 DFQATT, CDR2 SNEGSKA (reference sequence).

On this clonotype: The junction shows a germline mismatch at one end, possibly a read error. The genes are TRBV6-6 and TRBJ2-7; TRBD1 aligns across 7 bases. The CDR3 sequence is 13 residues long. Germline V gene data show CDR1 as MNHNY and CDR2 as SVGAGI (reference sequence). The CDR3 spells CASLSGQVHDQYF. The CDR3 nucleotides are TGTGCCAGCCTTTCAGGACAGGTCCACGATCAGTACTTC.

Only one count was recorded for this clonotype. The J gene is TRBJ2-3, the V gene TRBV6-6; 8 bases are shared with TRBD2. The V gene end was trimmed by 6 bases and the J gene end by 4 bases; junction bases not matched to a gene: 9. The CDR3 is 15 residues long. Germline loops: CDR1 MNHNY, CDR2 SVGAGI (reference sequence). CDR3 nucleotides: TGTGCCAGCAGCGCGGCGGGAGGAAGTTCAGATACGCAGTATTTT. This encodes CASSAAGGSSDTQYF.

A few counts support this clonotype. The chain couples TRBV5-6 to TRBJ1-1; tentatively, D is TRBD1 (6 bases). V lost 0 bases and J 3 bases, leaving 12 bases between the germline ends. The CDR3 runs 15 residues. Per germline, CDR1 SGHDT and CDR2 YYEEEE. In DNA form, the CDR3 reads TGTGCCAGCAGCTTGGTTAGGGGGGCAGACACTGAAGCTTTCTTT. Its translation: CASSLVRGADTEAFF.

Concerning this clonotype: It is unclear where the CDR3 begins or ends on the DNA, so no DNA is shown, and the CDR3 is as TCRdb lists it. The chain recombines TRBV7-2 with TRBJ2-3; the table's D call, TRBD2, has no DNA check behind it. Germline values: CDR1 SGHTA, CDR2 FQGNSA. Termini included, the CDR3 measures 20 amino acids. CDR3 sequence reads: CASSFYICSATDYNTDTQYF.

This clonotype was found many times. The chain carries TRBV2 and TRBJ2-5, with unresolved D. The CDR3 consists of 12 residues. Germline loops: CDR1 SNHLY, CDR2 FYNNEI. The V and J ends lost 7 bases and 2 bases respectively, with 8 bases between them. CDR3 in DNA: TGTGCCAGCACGAGGCAGCAAGAGACCCAGTACTTC. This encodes CASTRQQETQYF.

CDR3 in amino acids: CASSLESAGARTDTQYF. In DNA, the CDR3 is TGCGCCAGCAGCTTGGAATCTGCGGGAGCACGCACAGATACGCAGTATTTT. The chain uses TRBV5-1 and TRBJ2-3, with 7 bases aligning to TRBD2. This CDR3 contains 17 residues. The germline V gene has CDR1 SGHRS and CDR2 YFSETQ. The trim removed 0 bases at V and 1 base at J, leaving 8 bases unmatched.

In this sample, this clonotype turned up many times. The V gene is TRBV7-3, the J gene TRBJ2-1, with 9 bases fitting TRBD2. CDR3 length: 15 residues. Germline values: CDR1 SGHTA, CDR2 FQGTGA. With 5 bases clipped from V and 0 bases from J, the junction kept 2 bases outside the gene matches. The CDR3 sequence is CASSISGSSYNEQFF. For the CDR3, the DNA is TGTGCCAGCAGCATTAGCGGGAGCTCCTACAATGAGCAGTTCTTC.

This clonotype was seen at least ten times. CDR3 nucleotide sequence: TGTGCCAGCAGACCCGGACAGGGGGGCACCTACGAGCAGTACTTC. Translating it yields CASRPGQGGTYEQYF. V usage is TRBV28 and J usage is TRBJ2-7; TRBD1 aligns across 10 bases. This CDR3 comprises 15 residues. Per germline, CDR1 MDHEN and CDR2 SYDVKM. The junction had 7 bases not matched to a gene; V was cut back by 6 bases and J by 2 bases.

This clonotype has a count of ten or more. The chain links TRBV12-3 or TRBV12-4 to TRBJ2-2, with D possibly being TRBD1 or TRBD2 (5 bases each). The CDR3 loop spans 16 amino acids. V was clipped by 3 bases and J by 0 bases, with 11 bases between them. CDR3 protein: CASSFPGPANTGELFF. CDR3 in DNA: TGTGCCAGCAGTTTTCCGGGACCCGCGAACACCGGGGAGCTGTTTTTT.

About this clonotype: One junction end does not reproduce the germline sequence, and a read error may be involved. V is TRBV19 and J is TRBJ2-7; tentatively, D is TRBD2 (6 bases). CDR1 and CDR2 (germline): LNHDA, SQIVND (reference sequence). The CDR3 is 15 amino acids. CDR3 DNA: TGTGCCAATAGTATAGGAGGAGGGAGAGGCTACGAGCAGTACTTC. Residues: CANSIGGGRGYEQYF.

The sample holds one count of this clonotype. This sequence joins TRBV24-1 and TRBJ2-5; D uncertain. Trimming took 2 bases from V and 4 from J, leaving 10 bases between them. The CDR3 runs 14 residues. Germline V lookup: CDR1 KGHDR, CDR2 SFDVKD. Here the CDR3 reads CATSDSLSTETQYF. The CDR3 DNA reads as TGTGCCACCAGTGATTCTCTAAGCACAGAGACCCAGTACTTC.

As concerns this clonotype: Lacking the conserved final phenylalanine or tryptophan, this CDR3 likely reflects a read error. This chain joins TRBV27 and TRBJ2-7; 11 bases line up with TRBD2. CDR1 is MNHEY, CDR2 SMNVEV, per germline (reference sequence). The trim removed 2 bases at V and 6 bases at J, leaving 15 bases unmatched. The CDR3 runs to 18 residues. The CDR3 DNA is TGTGCCAGCAGTTTAGCACGTACGGCCCTACTAGCGGGAGTCGAGCAGTACCTC. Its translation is CASSLARTALLAGVEQYL.

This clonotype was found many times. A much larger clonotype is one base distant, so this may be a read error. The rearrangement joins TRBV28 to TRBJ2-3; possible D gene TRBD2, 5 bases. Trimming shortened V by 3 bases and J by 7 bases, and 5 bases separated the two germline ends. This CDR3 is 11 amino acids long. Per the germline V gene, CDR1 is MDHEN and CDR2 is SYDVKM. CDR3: CASSFGNTQYF. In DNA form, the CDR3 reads TGTGCCAGCAGTTTCGGGAATACGCAGTATTTT.

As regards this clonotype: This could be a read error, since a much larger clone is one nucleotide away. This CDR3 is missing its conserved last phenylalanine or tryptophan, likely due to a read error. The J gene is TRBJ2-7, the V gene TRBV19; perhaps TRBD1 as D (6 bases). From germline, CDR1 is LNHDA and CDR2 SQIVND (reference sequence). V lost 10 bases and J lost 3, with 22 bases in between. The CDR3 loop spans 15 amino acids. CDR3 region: CATRYRDITIYEQYS. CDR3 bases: TGTGCCACCCGCTACAGGGACATAACCATCTACGAGCAGTACTCC.

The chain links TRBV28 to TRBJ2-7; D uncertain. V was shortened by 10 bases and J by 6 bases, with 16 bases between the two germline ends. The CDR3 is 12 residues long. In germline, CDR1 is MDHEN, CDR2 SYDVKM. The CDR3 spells CANSQIPLEQYF. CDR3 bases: TGTGCCAACAGCCAAATTCCTCTCGAGCAGTACTTC.

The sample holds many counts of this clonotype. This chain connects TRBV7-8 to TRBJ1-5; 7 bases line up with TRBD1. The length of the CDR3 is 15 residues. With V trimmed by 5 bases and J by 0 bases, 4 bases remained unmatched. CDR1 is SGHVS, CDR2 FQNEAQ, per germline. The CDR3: CASSKQGYSNQPQHF. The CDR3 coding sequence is TGTGCCAGCAGCAAACAGGGGTATAGCAATCAGCCCCAGCATTTT.

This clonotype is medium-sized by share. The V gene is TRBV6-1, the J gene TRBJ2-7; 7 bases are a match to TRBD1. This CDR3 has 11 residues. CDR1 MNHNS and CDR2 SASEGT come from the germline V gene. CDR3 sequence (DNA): TGTGGGACAGGTAACTCCTACGAGCAGTACTTC. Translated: CGTGNSYEQYF.